The 4 T cell receptor beta chains below come from one sample, sequenced in a study of blood T cells in healthy people across ages. A J-beta primer mix and a sample-barcoded 5' primer were used in a second PCR of roughly 7 to 12 cycles. TCRdb re-called the 5' RACE reads with MiXCR, one entry per CDR3 protein. The profile shows about 640,000 distinct CDR3 sequences, under 65% of them singletons. Sequencing was carried out using blood. Every receptor here comes from a man between 60 and 75 years old in good health.

This chain uses TRBV28 with TRBJ1-1; D may be TRBD1 (6 bases). Trimming stripped 5 bases from V and 3 bases from J, with 19 bases between. Germline V gene sequence: CDR1 MDHEN, CDR2 SYDVKM. The CDR3 totals 16 residues. The CDR3 DNA sequence: TGTGCCAGCAGTCCCCATCTCACAGGGAGAGACACTGAAGCTTTCTTT. It encodes CASSPHLTGRDTEAFF.

This chain uses TRBV6-5 with TRBJ2-5; TRBD2 matches at 8 bases. The CDR3 is made up of 15 amino acids. CDR1 MNHEY and CDR2 SVGAGI come from the germline V gene. With 6 bases clipped from V and 1 base from J, the junction kept 7 bases outside the gene matches. The CDR3 reads CASRPGGATQETQYF. The CDR3 coding sequence is TGTGCCAGCAGACCCGGGGGGGCAACCCAAGAGACCCAGTACTTC.

This chain links TRBV11-2 with TRBJ2-7; 9 bases are shared with TRBD1. Matching the DNA end better, TRBJ2-5 makes the J call doubtful. This CDR3 is built from 15 residues. Germline V gene data show CDR1 as SGHAT and CDR2 as FQNNGV. The DNA of the CDR3 is TGTGCCAGCAGCTCGGACAGGGGCCGAGGGGAGACCCAGTACTTC. Protein: CASSSDRGRGETQYF.

The rearrangement uses TRBV29-1 and TRBJ1-1; D is ambiguous. The V and J ends lost 2 bases and 4 bases respectively, with 5 bases between them. The CDR3 has 11 amino acids. The V gene's germline CDR1 is SQVTM and CDR2 ANQGSEA. The CDR3 nucleotides read TGCAGCGTTGAAAGAGCCACTGAAGCTTTCTTT. It encodes CSVERATEAFF.